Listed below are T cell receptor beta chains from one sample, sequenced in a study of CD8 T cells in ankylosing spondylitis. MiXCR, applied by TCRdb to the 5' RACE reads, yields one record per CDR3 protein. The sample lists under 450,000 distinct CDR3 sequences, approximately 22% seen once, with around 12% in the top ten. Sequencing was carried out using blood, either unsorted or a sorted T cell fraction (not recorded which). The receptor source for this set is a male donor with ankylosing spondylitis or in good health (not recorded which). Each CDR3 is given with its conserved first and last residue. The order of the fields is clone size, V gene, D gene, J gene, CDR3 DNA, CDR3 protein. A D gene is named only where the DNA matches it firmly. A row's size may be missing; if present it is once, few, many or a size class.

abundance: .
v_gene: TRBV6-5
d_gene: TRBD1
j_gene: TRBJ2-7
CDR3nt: TGTGCCAGCAGTTACTCGACAGGGCTCCCCTCCTACGAGCAGTACTTC
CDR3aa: CASSYSTGLPSYEQYF

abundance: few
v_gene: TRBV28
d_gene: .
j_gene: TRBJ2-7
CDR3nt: TGTGCCACCCGCAACCCAGCCTACGAGCAGTACTTC
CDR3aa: CATRNPAYEQYF

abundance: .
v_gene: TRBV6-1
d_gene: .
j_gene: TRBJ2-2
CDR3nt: TGTGCCAGCAGAGCCAACAGGGAAACCGGGGAGCTGTTTTTT
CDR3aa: CASRANRETGELFF

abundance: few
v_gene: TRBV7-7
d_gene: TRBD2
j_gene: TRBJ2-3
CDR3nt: TGTGCCAGCAGCCGCGGGGGGGCCACAGATACGCAGTATTTT
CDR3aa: CASSRGGATDTQYF

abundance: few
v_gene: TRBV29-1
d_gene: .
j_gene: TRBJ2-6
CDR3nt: TGCAGCGTTGAGGGGGGTTCGGCGTCTGGGGCCAACGTCCTGACTTTC
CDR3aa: CSVEGGSASGANVLTF

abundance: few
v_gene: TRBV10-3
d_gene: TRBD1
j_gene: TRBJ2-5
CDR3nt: TGTGCCATCAGCGCACAGACCTGGACAGGGGGTCTGGAGACCCAGTACTTC
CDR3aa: CAISAQTWTGGLETQYF

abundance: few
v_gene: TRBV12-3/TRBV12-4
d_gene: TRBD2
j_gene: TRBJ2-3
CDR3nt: TGTGCCAGCAGCCCCCCTAGCGGGGGTAGCACAGATACGCAGTATTTT
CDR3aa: CASSPPSGGSTDTQYF

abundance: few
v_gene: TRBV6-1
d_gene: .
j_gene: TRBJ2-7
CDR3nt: TGTGCCAGCAGTGTGGGGCAGGCAAGCTCCTACGAGCAGTACTTC
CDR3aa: CASSVGQASSYEQYF

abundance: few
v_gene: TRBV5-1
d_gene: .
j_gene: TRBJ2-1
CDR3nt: TGCGCCAGCAGCTTGGATTCGGGCGGGGCTTACTACAATGAGCAGTTCTTC
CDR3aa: CASSLDSGGAYYNEQFF

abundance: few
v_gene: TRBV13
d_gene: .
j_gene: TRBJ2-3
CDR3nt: TGTGCCAGCAGCGGCCGGGGTGATACGCAGTATTTT
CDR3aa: CASSGRGDTQYF

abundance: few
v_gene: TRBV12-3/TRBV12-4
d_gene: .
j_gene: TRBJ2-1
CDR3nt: TGTGCCAGCAGTTTGGGGGGTCTGTCCTACAATGAGCAGTTCTTC
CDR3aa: CASSLGGLSYNEQFF

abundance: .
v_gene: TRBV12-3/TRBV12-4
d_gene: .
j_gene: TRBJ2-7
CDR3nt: TGTGCCAGCAGTCTCCCGGGCTACGAGCAGTACTTC
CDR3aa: CASSLPGYEQYF

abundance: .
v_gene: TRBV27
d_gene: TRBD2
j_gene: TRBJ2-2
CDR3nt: TGTGCCAGCAGTTTACTAGCGGGGACGGTTACCGGGGAGCTGTTTTTT
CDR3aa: CASSLLAGTVTGELFF

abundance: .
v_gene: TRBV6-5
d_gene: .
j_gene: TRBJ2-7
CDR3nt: TGTGCCAGCAGTTACTACGAGGGCAGTCTTTACGAGCAGTACTTC
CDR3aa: CASSYYEGSLYEQYF

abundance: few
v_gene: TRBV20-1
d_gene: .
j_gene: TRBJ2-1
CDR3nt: TGCAGTGCCCTCCTTCTGGGGAAGGCTATCCACAATGAGCAGTTCTTC
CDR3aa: CSALLLGKAIHNEQFF

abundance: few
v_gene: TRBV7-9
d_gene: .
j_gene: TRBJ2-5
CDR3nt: TGTGCCAGCAGCTTCGGGGTTGGTTCACAAGAGACCCAGTACTTC
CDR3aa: CASSFGVGSQETQYF

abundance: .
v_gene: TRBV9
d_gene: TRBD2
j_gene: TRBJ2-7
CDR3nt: TGTGCCAGCAGCGTAGGGGGGGGTGGCGAGCAGTACTTC
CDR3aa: CASSVGGGGEQYF

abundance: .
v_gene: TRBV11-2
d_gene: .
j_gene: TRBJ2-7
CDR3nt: TGTGCCAGCAGCGACCAGGGGGGACTAGGGGTTTGGGAGTACTTC
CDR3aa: CASSDQGGLGVWEYF

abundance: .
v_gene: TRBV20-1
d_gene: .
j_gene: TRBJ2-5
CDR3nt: TGCAGTGCTCCCGATGACCGGGAGACCCAGTACTTC
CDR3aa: CSAPDDRETQYF

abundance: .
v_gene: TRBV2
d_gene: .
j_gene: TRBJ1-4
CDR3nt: TGTGCCAGCAGTGACCAGGAAGTAGGGTCTGATGAAAAACTGTTTTTT
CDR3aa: CASSDQEVGSDEKLFF

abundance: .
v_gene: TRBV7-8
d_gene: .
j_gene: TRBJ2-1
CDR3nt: TGTGCCAGCAGCTTAGACGTACATGGAGGGAATGAGTGGCAGTTCTTC
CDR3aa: CASSLDVHGGNEWQFF

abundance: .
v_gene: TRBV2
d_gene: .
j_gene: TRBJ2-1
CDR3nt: TGTGCCATCTCTCCCGACAGTGGTCAGAGCTCCTACAATGAGCAGTTCTTC
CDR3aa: CAISPDSGQSSYNEQFF

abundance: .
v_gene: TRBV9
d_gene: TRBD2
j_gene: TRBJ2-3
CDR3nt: TGTGCCAGCAGCGGAGGGTGGAACAGGGCCTTAGCGGGGACTAGCACAGATACGCAGTATTTT
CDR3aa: CASSGGWNRALAGTSTDTQYF

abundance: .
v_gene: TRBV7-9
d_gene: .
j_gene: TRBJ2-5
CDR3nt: TGTGCCAGCAGCTTAGATTTGTTGAGTGAGACCCAGTACTTC
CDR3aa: CASSLDLLSETQYF

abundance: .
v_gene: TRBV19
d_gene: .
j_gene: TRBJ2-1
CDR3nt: TGTGCCAGTAGCCCCTGGCTCGAGGGGAATGAGCAGTTCTTC
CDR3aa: CASSPWLEGNEQFF

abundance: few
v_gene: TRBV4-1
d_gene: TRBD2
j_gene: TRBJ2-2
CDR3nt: TGCGCCAGCATGGGAGGGGCCGGGGAGCTGTTTTTT
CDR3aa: CASMGGAGELFF

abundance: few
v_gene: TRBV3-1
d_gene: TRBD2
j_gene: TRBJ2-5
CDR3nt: TGTGCCAGCAGCCAACCTGAAACCCTCTCTAGCGGGGGGGAGACCCAGTACTTC
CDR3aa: CASSQPETLSSGGETQYF

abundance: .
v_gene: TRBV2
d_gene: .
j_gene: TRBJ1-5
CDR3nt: TGTGCCAGCAGGAACGGGGGTCTAGGTCAGCCCCAGCATTTT
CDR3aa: CASRNGGLGQPQHF

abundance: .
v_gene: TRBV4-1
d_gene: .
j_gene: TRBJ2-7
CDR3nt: TGCGCCAGCAGCCAAGAGGCTTACTACGAGCAGTACTTC
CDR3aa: CASSQEAYYEQYF

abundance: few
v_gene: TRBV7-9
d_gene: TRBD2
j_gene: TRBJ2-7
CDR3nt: TGTGCCGGCGGGAGCTCCTACGAGCAGTACTTC
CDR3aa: CAGGSSYEQYF

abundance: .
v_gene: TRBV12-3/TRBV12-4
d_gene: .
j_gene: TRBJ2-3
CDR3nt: TGTGCCAGCAGTCCCGGATGGGGGAGCACAGATACGCAGTATTTT
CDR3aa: CASSPGWGSTDTQYF

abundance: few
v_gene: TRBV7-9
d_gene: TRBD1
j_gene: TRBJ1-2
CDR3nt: TGTGCCAGCAGCTCGGACAGGGGTGTAGATGGCTACACCTTC
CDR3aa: CASSSDRGVDGYTF

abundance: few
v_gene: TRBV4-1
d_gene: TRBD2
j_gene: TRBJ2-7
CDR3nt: TGCGCCAGCAGCCAAGGGGCAAGCGGGGCACGTTTCGAGCAGTACTTC
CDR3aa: CASSQGASGARFEQYF

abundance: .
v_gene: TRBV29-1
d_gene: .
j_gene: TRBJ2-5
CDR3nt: TGCAGCGTTCCGCAGGGAAAAGAGACCCAGTACTTC
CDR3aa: CSVPQGKETQYF

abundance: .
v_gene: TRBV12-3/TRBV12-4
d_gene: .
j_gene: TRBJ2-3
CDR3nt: TGTGCCAGCAGTTTAAATGGTCGTCGAGGCAGGGAAACAGATACGCAGTATTTT
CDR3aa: CASSLNGRRGRETDTQYF

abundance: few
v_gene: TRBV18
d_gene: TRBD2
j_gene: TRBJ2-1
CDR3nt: TGTGCCAGCTCACCGTGGTTAAGCGGGGGGGAATACAATGAGCAGTTCTTC
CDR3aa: CASSPWLSGGEYNEQFF

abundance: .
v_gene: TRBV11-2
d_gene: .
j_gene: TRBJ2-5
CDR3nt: TGTGCCAGCACCGAAGAGTTTGGTCGGGGCGAGACCCAGTACTTC
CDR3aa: CASTEEFGRGETQYF

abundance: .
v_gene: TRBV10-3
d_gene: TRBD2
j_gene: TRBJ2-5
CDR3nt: TGTGCCATCAGTGAGTCTAGCGGGGGGCCCCACCAAGAGACCCAGTACTTC
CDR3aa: CAISESSGGPHQETQYF

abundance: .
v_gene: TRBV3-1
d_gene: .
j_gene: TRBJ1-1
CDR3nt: TGTGCCAGCAGCCAATTGCAACAGGGTAAGACTGAAGCTTTCTTT
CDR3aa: CASSQLQQGKTEAFF

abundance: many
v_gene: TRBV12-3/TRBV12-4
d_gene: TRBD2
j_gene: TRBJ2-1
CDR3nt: TGTGCCAGCAGTTCTTATAGCGGGGGGCCCAATGAGCAGTTCTTC
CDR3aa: CASSSYSGGPNEQFF

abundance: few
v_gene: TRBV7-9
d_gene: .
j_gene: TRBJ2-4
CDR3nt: TGTGCCAGCAGCGATACCTTCCAGGGTGGCAAAAACATTCAGTACTTC
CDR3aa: CASSDTFQGGKNIQYF

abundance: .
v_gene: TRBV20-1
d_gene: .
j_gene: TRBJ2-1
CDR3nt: TGCAGTGCCCCACCTGAGGGCTCCTACAATGAGCAGTTCTTC
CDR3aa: CSAPPEGSYNEQFF

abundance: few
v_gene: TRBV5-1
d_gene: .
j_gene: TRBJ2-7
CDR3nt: TGCGCCAGCAGCAGTGGACCAGGGGCGAGTCCCTACGAGCAGTACTTC
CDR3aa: CASSSGPGASPYEQYF

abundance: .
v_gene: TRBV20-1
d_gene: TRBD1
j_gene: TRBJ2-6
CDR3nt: TGCAGTGCTGGAACTTACAGGGGCTTTCTCTCTGGGGCCAACGTCCTGACTTTC
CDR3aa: CSAGTYRGFLSGANVLTF

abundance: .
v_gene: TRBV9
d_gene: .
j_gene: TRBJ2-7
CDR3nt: TGTGCCAGCAGCGTAGGGGTGGGCTACGAGCAGTACTTC
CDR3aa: CASSVGVGYEQYF

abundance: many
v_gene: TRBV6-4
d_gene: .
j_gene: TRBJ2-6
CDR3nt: TGTGCCAGCAGTGACCTGGCTACTGGGGCCAACGTCCTGACTTTC
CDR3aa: CASSDLATGANVLTF

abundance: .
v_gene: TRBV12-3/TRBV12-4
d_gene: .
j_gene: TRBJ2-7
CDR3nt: TGTGCCAGCAGTTTTGGTTTGGGGGAGCAGTACTTC
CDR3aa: CASSFGLGEQYF